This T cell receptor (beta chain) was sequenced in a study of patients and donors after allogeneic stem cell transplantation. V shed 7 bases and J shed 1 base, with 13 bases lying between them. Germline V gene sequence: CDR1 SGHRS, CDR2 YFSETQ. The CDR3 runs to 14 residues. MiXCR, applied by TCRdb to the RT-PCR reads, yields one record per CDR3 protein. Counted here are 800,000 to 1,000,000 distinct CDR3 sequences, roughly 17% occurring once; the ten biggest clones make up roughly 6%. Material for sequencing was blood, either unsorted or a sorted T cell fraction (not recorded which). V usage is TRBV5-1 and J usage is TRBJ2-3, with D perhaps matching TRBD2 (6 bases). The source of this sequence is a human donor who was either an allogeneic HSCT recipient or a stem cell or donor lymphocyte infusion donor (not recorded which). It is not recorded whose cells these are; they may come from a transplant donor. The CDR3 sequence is CASDTGTGTDTQYF. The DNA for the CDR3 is TGCGCCAGCGATACGGGGACTGGCACAGATACGCAGTATTTT.